This TCR beta chain was captured by sequencing in a study of T cell responses to AZD1222 COVID-19 vaccine. Whole-study findings and limits: Mapped onto spike, vaccine-associated CD4 TCRs spanned it and were dominant at 160-218 and 743-854.

Repertoires were generated with immunoSEQ multiplex PCR, while TCRdb's copy carries only in-frame clones and drops some. The repertoire holds 150,000 or so clones, with roughly 89% as singletons. Germline CDR1 and CDR2: LNHNV and YYDKDF (reference sequence). CDR3 length: 16 amino acids. V dropped 0 bases and J dropped 5 bases, with 11 bases sitting between them. A remark on this clone: Antigen: not known.

The J gene is TRBJ1-6, the V gene TRBV15; possibly TRBD1 for D (6 bases). The sample here was peripheral blood, taken on day 0 of AZD1222 vaccination. This clonotype was sampled from an adult in good health. CDR3 region: CATSRDWGRDNSPLHF. CDR3 bases: TGTGCCACCAGCAGAGATTGGGGGCGGGATAATTCACCCCTCCACTTT.